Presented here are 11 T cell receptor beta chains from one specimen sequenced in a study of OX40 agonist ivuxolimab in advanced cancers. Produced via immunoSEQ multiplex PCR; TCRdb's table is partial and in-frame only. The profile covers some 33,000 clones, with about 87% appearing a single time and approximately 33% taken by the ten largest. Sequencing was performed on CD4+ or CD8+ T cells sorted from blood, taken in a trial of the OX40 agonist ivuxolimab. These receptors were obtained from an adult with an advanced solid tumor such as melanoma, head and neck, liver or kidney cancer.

The CDR3, as DNA: TGTGCCAGCAGCCAAGTTGATCACTCCCAGAGTACCTTC. Its translation is CASSQVDHSQSTF. The chain employs TRBV14 and TRBJ1-2; no definite D call. The CDR3 is 13 residues long. CDR1 and CDR2 from the germline V gene are SGHDN and FVKESK. The V end lost 1 base, the J end lost 14 bases, and 17 bases lay between the germline ends.

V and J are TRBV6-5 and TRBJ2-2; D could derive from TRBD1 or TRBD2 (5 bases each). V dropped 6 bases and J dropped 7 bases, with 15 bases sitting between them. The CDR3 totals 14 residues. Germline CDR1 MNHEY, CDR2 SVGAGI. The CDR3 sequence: CASRTGTSGGELFF. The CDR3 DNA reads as TGTGCCAGCAGAACCGGGACGTCGGGCGGGGAGCTGTTTTTT.

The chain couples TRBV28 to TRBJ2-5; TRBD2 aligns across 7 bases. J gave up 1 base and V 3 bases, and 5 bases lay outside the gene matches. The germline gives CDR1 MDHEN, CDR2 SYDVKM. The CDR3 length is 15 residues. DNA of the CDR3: TGTGCCAGCAGTTTTCGCCGGGAGGCCCAAGAGACCCAGTACTTC. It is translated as CASSFRREAQETQYF.

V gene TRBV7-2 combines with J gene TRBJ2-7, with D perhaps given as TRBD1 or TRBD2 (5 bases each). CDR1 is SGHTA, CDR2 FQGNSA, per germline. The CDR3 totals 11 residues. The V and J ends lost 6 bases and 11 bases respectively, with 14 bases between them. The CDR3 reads CASSSLRGKYF. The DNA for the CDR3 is TGTGCCAGCAGTAGCCTGAGGGGCAAGTACTTC. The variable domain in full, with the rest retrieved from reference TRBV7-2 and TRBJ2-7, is GAGVSQSPSNKVTEKGKDVELRCDPISGHTALYWYRQSLGQGLEFLIYFQGNSAPDKSGLPSDRFSAERTGGSVSTLTIQRTQQEDSAVYLCASSSLRGKYFGPGTRLTVT.

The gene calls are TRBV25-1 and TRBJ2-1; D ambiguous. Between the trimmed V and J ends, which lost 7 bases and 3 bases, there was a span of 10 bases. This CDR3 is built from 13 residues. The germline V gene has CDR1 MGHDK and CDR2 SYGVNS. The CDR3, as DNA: TGTGCCAGCACCGCTGGGTTCTACAATGAGCAGTTCTTC. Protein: CASTAGFYNEQFF.

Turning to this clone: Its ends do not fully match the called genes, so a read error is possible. CDR3 residues: CASSLGGGRGVTDTQYF. The CDR3 DNA reads as TGTGCTAGCAGCTTAGGTGGGGGGAGAGGAGTCACAGATACGCAGTATTTT. This chain uses TRBV7-7 with TRBJ2-3; weak D call: TRBD2 (6 bases). The CDR3 is 17 residues long. Germline V lookup: CDR1 SSHAT, CDR2 FNYEAQ (reference sequence).

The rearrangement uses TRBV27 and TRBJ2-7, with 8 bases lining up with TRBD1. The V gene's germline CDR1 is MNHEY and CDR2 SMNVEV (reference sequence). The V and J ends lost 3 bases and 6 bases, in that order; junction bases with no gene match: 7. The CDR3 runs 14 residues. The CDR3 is CASSLVQGAIEQYF. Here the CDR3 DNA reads TGTGCCAGCAGTTTGGTCCAGGGGGCTATCGAGCAGTACTTC.

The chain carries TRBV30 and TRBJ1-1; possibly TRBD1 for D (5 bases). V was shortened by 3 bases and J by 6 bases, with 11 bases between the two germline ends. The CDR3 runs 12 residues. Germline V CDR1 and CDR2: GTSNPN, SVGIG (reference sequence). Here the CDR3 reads CAWSEGHPEAFF. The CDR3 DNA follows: TGTGCCTGGAGCGAGGGGCACCCTGAAGCTTTCTTT.

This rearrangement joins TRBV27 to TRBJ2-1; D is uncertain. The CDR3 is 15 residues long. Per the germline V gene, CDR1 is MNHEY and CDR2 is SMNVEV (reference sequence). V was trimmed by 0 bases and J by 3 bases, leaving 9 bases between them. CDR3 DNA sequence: TGTGCCAGCAGTTTATCAGCGTTCTTCTACAATGAGCAGTTCTTC. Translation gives CASSLSAFFYNEQFF.

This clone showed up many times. Written as DNA, the CDR3 is TGTGCCAGCAGCTTGCTGGCGGGCTCCTACGAGCAGTACTTC. Translation: CASSLLAGSYEQYF. The chain links TRBV5-6 to TRBJ2-7; weak D call: TRBD2 (5 bases). This CDR3 comprises 14 residues. V was trimmed by 1 base and J by 0 bases, leaving 8 bases between them. Per the germline V gene, CDR1 is SGHDT and CDR2 is YYEEEE.

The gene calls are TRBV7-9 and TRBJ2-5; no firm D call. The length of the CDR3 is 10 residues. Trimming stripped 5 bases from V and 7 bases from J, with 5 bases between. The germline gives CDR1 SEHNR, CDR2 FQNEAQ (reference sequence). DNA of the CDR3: TGTGCCAGCAGCGACGGGACCCAGTACTTC. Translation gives CASSDGTQYF.